Below are 27 T cell receptor beta chains sequenced from a single sample in a study of technical replicates of blood from a few donors (dated 2017 in TCRdb). Library creation used the immunoSEQ multiplex PCR assay. Here the immuneACCESS table is served through TCRdb, limited to in-frame sequences with V and J called. Missing clones are a known gap in these copies; in checked studies unresolved V genes cover under half, and the rest lacks a known reason. The sample table lists 55,000 to 70,000 clones, roughly 89% of them with a count of one. Jointly, the top ten make up approximately 4.8% of the sample. Sequenced material: PBMCs. These receptors all come from a human donor in good health. Some clones in this sample may be carry-over from other donors' samples.

The chain combines TRBV4-3 with TRBJ1-2; tentative D call: TRBD1 (5 bases). The CDR3 loop spans 14 amino acids. Per the germline V gene, CDR1 is LGHNA and CDR2 is YSLEER. Trimming cost V 0 bases and J 8 bases, with 13 bases left between them. The CDR3, as DNA: TGCGCCAGCAGCCAAGAAGCGGGGCTAGGGGGCTACACCTTC. Encoded protein: CASSQEAGLGGYTF.

The chain uses TRBV6-1 and TRBJ2-5; D might be TRBD1 (5 bases). Looked up from germline, CDR1 is MNHNS and CDR2 is SASEGT. V lost 4 bases and J lost 1, with 16 bases in between. This CDR3 comprises 16 residues. Here the CDR3 reads CASSARTLRGQETQYF. The CDR3 DNA reads TGTGCCAGCAGTGCGAGGACGCTAAGGGGCCAAGAGACCCAGTACTTC.

This chain connects TRBV11-3 to TRBJ2-5, with 8 bases lining up with TRBD1. V was clipped by 5 bases and J by 5 bases; unmatched bases: 10. Looked up from germline, CDR1 is SGHNT and CDR2 is YENEEA. The CDR3 totals 15 residues. CDR3 sequence reads: CASSRGTGGWETQYF. The CDR3 DNA is TGTGCCAGCAGCAGAGGCACAGGGGGGTGGGAGACCCAGTACTTC.

This clone was found once. CDR3 in DNA: TGCGCCAGCAGCCAAGATCTGCGACAGTCTGGAAACACCATATATTTT. It yields the protein CASSQDLRQSGNTIYF. The chain has TRBV4-3 and TRBJ1-3; D possibly corresponds to TRBD1 (5 bases). V lost 0 bases and J 1 base, leaving 10 bases between the germline ends. CDR1 LGHNA and CDR2 YSLEER come from the germline V gene. The CDR3 runs to 16 residues.

CDR3 nucleotide sequence: TGTGCCAGCAGCCAACGACAGGGGGCGCCCCGGGGTGAAAAACTGTTTTTT. Its protein product is CASSQRQGAPRGEKLFF. This chain uses TRBV7-2 with TRBJ1-4; 10 bases map to TRBD1. In germline, CDR1 is SGHTA, CDR2 FQGNSA. CDR3 length: 17 amino acids. The J segment lost 7 bases and the V segment lost 5 bases, leaving 13 bases of the junction unmatched.

The rearrangement links TRBV9 to TRBJ2-7; D is perhaps TRBD2 (7 bases). The germline gives CDR1 SGDLS, CDR2 YYNGEE. V lost 0 bases, J lost 3 bases, and 10 bases lay in between. The CDR3 runs to 14 residues. CDR3 amino acids: CASSVAGEGYEQYF. Written as DNA, the CDR3 is TGTGCCAGCAGCGTAGCAGGGGAGGGCTACGAGCAGTACTTC.

This chain joins TRBV11-1 and TRBJ2-5; maybe TRBD1 (5 bases). V was trimmed by 2 bases and J by 4 bases, leaving 20 bases between them. Per germline, CDR1 SGHAT and CDR2 FQDESV (reference sequence). The CDR3 totals 17 residues. The CDR3 spells CASSLSGGTARGETQYF. CDR3 nucleotide sequence: TGTGCCAGCAGCTTATCCGGCGGAACGGCAAGGGGAGAGACCCAGTACTTC.

CDR3 loop: CASSRPTSGTLKQYF. CDR3 sequence (DNA): TGTGCCAGCAGCCGCCCGACTAGCGGGACCCTCAAGCAGTACTTC. The V gene is TRBV7-9, the J gene TRBJ2-7; 11 bases match TRBD2. This CDR3 spans 15 amino acids. Germline V lookup: CDR1 SEHNR, CDR2 FQNEAQ (reference sequence). With 5 bases clipped from V and 8 bases from J, the junction kept 11 bases outside the gene matches. Supplemented by reference TRBV7-9 and TRBJ2-7, the full variable domain reads DTGVSQNPRHKITKRGQNVTFRCDPISEHNRLYWYRQTLGQGPEFLTYFQNEAQLEKSRLLSDRFSAERPKGSFSTLEIQRTEQGDSAMYLCASSRPTSGTLKQYFGPGTRLTVT.

CDR3 nucleotide sequence: TGCGCCAGCAGCCAGAGGGTTGGGGGGGCGGGCACAGATACGCAGTATTTT. It specifies CASSQRVGGAGTDTQYF. V usage is TRBV4-3 and J usage is TRBJ2-3; TRBD2 might be the D (7 bases). V was cut by 3 bases and J by 1 base, with 17 bases left in between. Germline V CDR1 and CDR2: LGHNA, YSLEER. CDR3 length equals 17 residues.

This chain connects TRBV6-5 to TRBJ1-6; possible D gene TRBD1, 6 bases. Germline values: CDR1 MNHEY, CDR2 SVGAGI. CDR3 length: 15 amino acids. V was pared by 7 bases and J by 3 bases, with 13 bases between. The CDR3 DNA follows: TGTGCCAGCATGAAGGACAGCCTCTATAATTCACCCCTCCACTTT. Amino acid sequence: CASMKDSLYNSPLHF.

The J gene is TRBJ2-5, the V gene TRBV15; D might be TRBD1 (5 bases). The V end lost 0 bases, the J end lost 6 bases, and 11 bases lay between the germline ends. The CDR3 extends over 14 amino acids. Germline V lookup: CDR1 LNHNV, CDR2 YYDKDF (reference sequence). CDR3 region: CATSRDLVGQTQYF. CDR3 in DNA: TGTGCCACCAGCAGAGATCTCGTGGGGCAGACCCAGTACTTC.

The rearrangement links TRBV5-1 to TRBJ2-7; 12 nucleotides line up with TRBD2. CDR1 is SGHRS and CDR2 is YFSETQ in the germline V gene. V lost 4 bases, J lost 5 bases, and 13 bases stayed unmatched. The CDR3 contains 17 residues. The CDR3 region is CASSPTSPSGRAHEQYF. CDR3 coding DNA: TGCGCCAGCAGCCCGACCTCCCCTAGCGGGAGGGCCCACGAGCAGTACTTC.

This clone was seen just once. V gene TRBV5-8 combines with J gene TRBJ1-5; 11 bases map to TRBD1. The germline gives CDR1 SGHTS, CDR2 YDEGEE. V lost 4 bases, J lost 4 bases, and 7 bases stayed unmatched. This CDR3 region has 16 residues. CDR3 sequence reads: CASSTRTGGFNQPQHF. The CDR3 region has the DNA TGTGCCAGCAGCACCCGGACAGGGGGCTTTAATCAGCCCCAGCATTTT.

The rearrangement uses TRBV28 and TRBJ1-5, with a tentative D call TRBD1 (5 bases). The CDR3 is 15 amino acids. From germline, CDR1 is MDHEN and CDR2 SYDVKM. The germline V and J ends were trimmed by 0 bases and 2 bases, with 8 bases remaining between them. For the CDR3, the DNA is TGTGCCAGCAGTTTATGGCAGGGCCGCAATCAGCCCCAGCATTTT. Its translation is CASSLWQGRNQPQHF.

The chain links TRBV4-3 to TRBJ2-5; TRBD2 agrees at 11 bases. The V segment lost 4 bases and the J segment 5 bases; nucleotides outside the gene matches: 3. The CDR3 loop spans 14 amino acids. Germline V gene data show CDR1 as LGHNA and CDR2 as YSLEER. The CDR3 DNA reads as TGCGCCAGCAGCCCAAGACTAGCGGGGGAGACCCAGTACTTC. Translation gives CASSPRLAGETQYF.

The CDR3 DNA is TGTGCCAGCAGTCGGGACTTCTACGAGCAGTACTTC. Translated, it gives CASSRDFYEQYF. This chain joins TRBV7-3 and TRBJ2-7; a possible D gene is TRBD2 (6 bases). Germline loops: CDR1 SGHTA, CDR2 FQGTGA. The CDR3 is made up of 12 amino acids. V lost 6 bases and J 3 bases, leaving 9 bases between the germline ends.

The chain recombines TRBV6-5 with TRBJ1-1; no definite D call. The germline V gene has CDR1 MNHEY and CDR2 SVGAGI. With 6 bases removed from V and 2 bases from J, the gap between germline ends came to 13 bases. This CDR3 comprises 14 residues. The CDR3 sequence: CASSETDFNTEAFF. DNA of the CDR3: TGTGCCAGCAGCGAGACGGACTTCAACACTGAAGCTTTCTTT.

The chain is built from TRBV11-3 and TRBJ2-3; no reliable D call. The length of the CDR3 is 13 residues. V lost 3 bases and J 2 bases, leaving 6 bases between the germline ends. CDR1 and CDR2 (germline): SGHNT, YENEEA. CDR3 residues: CASSFLPTDTQYF. In nucleotides, the CDR3 is TGTGCCAGCAGCTTCCTCCCCACAGATACGCAGTATTTT.

The J gene is TRBJ1-1, the V gene TRBV4-3; D possibly corresponds to TRBD1 (5 bases). Germline V gene data show CDR1 as LGHNA and CDR2 as YSLEER. The length of the CDR3 is 15 residues. Trimming pared 0 bases from V and 4 bases from J, leaving 12 bases between. The CDR3 sequence is CASSQEAGTGTEAFF. In DNA, the CDR3 is TGCGCCAGCAGCCAAGAGGCTGGGACTGGCACTGAAGCTTTCTTT.

The chain joins TRBV27 to TRBJ1-1; TRBD1 aligns across 10 bases. The CDR3 contains 16 residues. V lost 5 bases, J lost 5 bases, and 11 bases stayed unmatched. CDR1 and CDR2 from the germline V gene are MNHEY and SMNVEV (reference sequence). The CDR3 is CASSTPRDRGGTEAFF. The CDR3 nucleotides are TGTGCCAGCAGTACCCCTCGGGACAGGGGCGGTACTGAAGCTTTCTTT.

The chain links TRBV4-3 to TRBJ2-7; D unresolved. The CDR3 consists of 12 residues. V lost 2 bases to trimming and J lost 3 bases, with 5 bases between them. The germline V gene encodes CDR1 LGHNA and CDR2 YSLEER. The CDR3 coding sequence is TGCGCCAGCAGCCAACTAATCTACGAGCAGTACTTC. It codes for CASSQLIYEQYF.

This chain uses TRBV6-7 with TRBJ2-7, with TRBD1 identical over 7 bases. TRBV6-7 is assigned to the ORF class and has an uncertain function. The J segment lost 5 bases and the V segment lost 6 bases, leaving 10 bases of the junction unmatched. CDR3 size: 14 residues. For the CDR3, the DNA is TGTGCCAGCAGCCGCACGGACAGGCCCCACGAGCAGTACTTC. Translating it yields CASSRTDRPHEQYF.

V and J are TRBV6-5 and TRBJ1-2; 7 bases match TRBD1. CDR3 length equals 14 residues. V was pared by 0 bases and J by 7 bases, with 5 bases of the junction left unmatched. Germline V lookup: CDR1 MNHEY, CDR2 SVGAGI. CDR3 bases: TGTGCCAGCAGTTACTCGCGGGACAGTCCTGGCTACACCTTC. It specifies CASSYSRDSPGYTF.

The chain recombines TRBV6-5 with TRBJ1-3; no firm D call. Germline V gives CDR1 MNHEY, CDR2 SVGAGI. The ends were cut back, 0 bases at V and 0 bases at J, with 6 bases in the middle. The CDR3 totals 15 residues. The CDR3 here is CASSYSRSSGNTIYF. In DNA, the CDR3 is TGTGCCAGCAGTTACTCGAGGTCCTCTGGAAACACCATATATTTT.

This chain connects TRBV19 to TRBJ2-7; 15 nucleotides match TRBD2. Per the germline V gene, CDR1 is LNHDA and CDR2 is SQIVND (reference sequence). V shed 5 bases, J shed 2 bases, and the junction held 4 bases outside the gene matches. This CDR3 is built from 16 residues. The CDR3 is CASSFGLAGGTYEQYF. CDR3 nucleotides: TGTGCCAGTAGTTTCGGACTAGCGGGAGGGACCTACGAGCAGTACTTC. The full variable domain, its missing parts supplied by reference TRBV19 and TRBJ2-7, is DGGITQSPKYLFRKEGQNVTLSCEQNLNHDAMYWYRQDPGQGLRLIYYSQIVNDFQKGDIAEGYSVSREKKESFPLTVTSAQKNPTAFYLCASSFGLAGGTYEQYFGPGTRLTVT.

This clone was detected once. The rearrangement links TRBV4-3 to TRBJ1-6; TRBD1 matches 7 bases. Germline CDR1 reads LGHNA; CDR2 reads YSLEER. The CDR3 totals 15 residues. V trimming: 8 bases; J trimming: 7 bases; junction bases outside the gene matches: 11. The CDR3 loop reads CASRTDRAFNSPLHF. The CDR3 DNA reads as TGCGCCAGCCGAACCGACAGGGCTTTCAATTCACCCCTCCACTTT.

As DNA, the CDR3 is TGTGCCAGTAGCCCCCGGCTAGCGGGTCAAGAGACCCAGTACTTC. Translated, it gives CASSPRLAGQETQYF. V and J are TRBV19 and TRBJ2-5, with 8 positions matching TRBD2. The CDR3 runs to 15 residues. Per the germline V gene, CDR1 is LNHDA and CDR2 is SQIVND (reference sequence). The J segment lost 2 bases and the V segment lost 6 bases, leaving 8 bases of the junction unmatched.